This T cell receptor (beta chain) was sequenced for a study of early T cells in non-severe SARS-CoV-2 infection. Germline V CDR1 and CDR2: MDHEN, SYDVKM. The CDR3 consists of 15 residues. Trimming removed 1 base at V and 4 bases at J, with 8 bases between. This clonotype was found many times. The target antigen is unknown. General study findings and limits: Private and CD4 specificities were missed by VDJdb matching, which favored anti-spike CD8 responses.

Unique molecular identifier tags were affixed to discrete cDNA molecules. TCRdb reprocessed the 5' RACE reads with MiXCR, giving one entry per CDR3 protein. The sample has 35,000 to 45,000 distinct CDR3 sequences; about 5.9% are singletons. The chain carries TRBV28 and TRBJ1-6; TRBD1 is a possible D gene (5 bases). The sample consisted of whole blood, taken at baseline. This clonotype originated in an adult who was a healthcare worker with PCR-confirmed SARS-CoV-2 infection or an uninfected control (not recorded which). CDR3 sequence reads: CASSLSRQYNSPLHF. CDR3 DNA: TGTGCCAGCAGTTTATCGCGACAGTATAATTCACCCCTCCACTTT. The full variable domain, with the rest looked up from reference TRBV28 and TRBJ1-6, is DVKVTQSSRYLVKRTGEKVFLECVQDMDHENMFWYRQDPGLGLRLIYFSYDVKMKEKGDIPEGYSVSREKKERFSLILESASTNQTSMYLCASSLSRQYNSPLHFGNGTRLTVT.